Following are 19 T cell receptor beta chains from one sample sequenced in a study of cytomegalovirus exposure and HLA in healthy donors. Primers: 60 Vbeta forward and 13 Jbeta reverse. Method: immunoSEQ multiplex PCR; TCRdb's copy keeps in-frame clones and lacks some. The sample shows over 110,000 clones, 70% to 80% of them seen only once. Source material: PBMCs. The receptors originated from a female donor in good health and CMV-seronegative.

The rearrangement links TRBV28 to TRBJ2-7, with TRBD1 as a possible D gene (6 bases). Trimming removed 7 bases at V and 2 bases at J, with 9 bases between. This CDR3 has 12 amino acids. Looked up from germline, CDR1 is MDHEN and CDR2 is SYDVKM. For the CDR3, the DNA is TGTGCCAGCAATGGACAGCCCTACGAGCAGTACTTC. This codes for CASNGQPYEQYF.

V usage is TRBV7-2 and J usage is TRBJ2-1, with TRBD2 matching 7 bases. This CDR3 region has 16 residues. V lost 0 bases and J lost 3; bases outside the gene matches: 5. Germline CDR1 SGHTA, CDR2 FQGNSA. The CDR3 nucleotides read TGTGCCAGCAGCTTAGCCGGCGGGGGATACTACAATGAGCAGTTCTTC. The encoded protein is CASSLAGGGYYNEQFF.

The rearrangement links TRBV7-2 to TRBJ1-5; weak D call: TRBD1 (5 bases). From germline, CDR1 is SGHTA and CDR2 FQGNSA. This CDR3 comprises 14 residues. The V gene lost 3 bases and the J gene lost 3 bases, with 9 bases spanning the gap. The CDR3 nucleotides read TGTGCCAGCAGCTTGGCAGGGAACAATCAGCCCCAGCATTTT. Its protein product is CASSLAGNNQPQHF.

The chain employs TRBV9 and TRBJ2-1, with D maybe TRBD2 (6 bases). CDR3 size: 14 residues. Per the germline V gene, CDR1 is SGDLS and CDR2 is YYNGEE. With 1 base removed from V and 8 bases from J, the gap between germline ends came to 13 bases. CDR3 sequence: CASSVREPWDEQFF. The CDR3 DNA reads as TGTGCCAGCAGCGTACGGGAGCCGTGGGATGAGCAGTTCTTC.

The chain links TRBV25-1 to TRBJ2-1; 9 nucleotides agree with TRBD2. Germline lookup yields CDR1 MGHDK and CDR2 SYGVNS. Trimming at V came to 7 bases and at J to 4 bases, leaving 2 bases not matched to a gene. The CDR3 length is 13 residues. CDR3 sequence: CASKAGGYNEQFF. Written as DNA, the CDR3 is TGTGCCAGCAAAGCGGGAGGATACAATGAGCAGTTCTTC.

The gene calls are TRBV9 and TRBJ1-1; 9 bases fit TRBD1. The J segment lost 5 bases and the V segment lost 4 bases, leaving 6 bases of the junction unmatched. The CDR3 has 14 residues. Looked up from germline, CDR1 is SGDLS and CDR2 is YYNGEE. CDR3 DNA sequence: TGTGCCAGCAGCTCACAGGGGGCTCGAACTGAAGCTTTCTTT. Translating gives CASSSQGARTEAFF. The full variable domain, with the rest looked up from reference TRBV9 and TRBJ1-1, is DSGVTQTPKHLITATGQRVTLRCSPRSGDLSVYWYQQSLDQGLQFLIQYYNGEERAKGNILERFSAQQFPDLHSELNLSSLELGDSALYFCASSSQGARTEAFFGQGTRLTVV.

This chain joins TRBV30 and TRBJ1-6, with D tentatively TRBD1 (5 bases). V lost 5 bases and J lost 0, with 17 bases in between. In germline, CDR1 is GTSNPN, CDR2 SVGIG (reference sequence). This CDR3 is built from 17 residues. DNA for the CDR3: TGTGCCTGGGGGGCAGGATCGGTGAGCTCCTATAATTCACCCCTCCACTTT. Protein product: CAWGAGSVSSYNSPLHF.

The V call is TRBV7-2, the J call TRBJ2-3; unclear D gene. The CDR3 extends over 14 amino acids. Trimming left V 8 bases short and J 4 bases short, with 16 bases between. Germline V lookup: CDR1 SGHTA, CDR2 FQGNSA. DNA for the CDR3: TGTGCCAGCCAAGAAGCCTCAAACGCAGATACGCAGTATTTT. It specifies CASQEASNADTQYF.

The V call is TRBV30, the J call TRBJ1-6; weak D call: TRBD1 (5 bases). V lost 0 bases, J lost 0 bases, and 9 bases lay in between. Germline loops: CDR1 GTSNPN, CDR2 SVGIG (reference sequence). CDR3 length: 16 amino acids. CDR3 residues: CAWSVHRSSYNSPLHF. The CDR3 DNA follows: TGTGCCTGGAGTGTCCACAGGAGCTCCTATAATTCACCCCTCCACTTT.

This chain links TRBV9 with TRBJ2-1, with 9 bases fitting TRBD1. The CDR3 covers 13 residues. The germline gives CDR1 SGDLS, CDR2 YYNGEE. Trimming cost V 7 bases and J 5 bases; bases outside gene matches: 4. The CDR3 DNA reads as TGTGCCAGCTGCCGGGACAGGGACAATGAGCAGTTCTTC. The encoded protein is CASCRDRDNEQFF.

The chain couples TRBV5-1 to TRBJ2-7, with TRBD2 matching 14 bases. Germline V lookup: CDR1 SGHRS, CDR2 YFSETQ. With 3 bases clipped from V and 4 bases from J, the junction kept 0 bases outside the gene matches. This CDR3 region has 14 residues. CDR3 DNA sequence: TGCGCCAGCAGCTGGACTAGCGGGAGGTACGAGCAGTACTTC. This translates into CASSWTSGRYEQYF.

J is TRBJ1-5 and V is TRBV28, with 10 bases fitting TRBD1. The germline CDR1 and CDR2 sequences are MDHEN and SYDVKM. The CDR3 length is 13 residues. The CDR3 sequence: CDPGQGIGQPQHF. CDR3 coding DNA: TGTGACCCGGGACAGGGGATAGGGCAGCCCCAGCATTTT. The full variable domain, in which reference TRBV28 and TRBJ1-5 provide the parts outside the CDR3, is DVKVTQSSRYLVKRTGEKVFLECVQDMDHENMFWYRQDPGLGLRLIYFSYDVKMKEKGDIPEGYSVSREKKERFSLILESASTNQTSMYLCDPGQGIGQPQHFGDGTRLSIL.

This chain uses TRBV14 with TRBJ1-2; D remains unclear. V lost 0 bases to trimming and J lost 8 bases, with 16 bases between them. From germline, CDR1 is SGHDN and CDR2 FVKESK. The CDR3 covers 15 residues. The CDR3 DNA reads TGTGCCAGCAGCCAAGATCTGCTGCCAGTCCAAGGCTACACCTTC. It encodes CASSQDLLPVQGYTF.

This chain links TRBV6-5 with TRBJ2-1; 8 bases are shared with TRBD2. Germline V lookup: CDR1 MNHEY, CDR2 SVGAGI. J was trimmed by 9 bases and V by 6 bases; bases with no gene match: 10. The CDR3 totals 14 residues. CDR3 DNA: TGTGCCAGCAGCCTAACGGGAGGGCTTGCTGAGCAGTTCTTC. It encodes CASSLTGGLAEQFF.

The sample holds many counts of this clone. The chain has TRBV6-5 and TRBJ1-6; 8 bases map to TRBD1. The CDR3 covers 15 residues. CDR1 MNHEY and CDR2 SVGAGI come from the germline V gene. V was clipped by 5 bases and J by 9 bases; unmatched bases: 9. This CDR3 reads CASSIRQGLLSPLHF. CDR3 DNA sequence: TGTGCCAGCAGTATTCGACAGGGGCTTCTTTCACCCCTCCACTTT.

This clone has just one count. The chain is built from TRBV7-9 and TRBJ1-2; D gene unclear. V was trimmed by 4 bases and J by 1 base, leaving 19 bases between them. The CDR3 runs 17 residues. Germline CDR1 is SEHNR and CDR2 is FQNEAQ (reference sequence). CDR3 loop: CASSSTLGEGGNYGYTF. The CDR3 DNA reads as TGTGCCAGCAGCTCCACCCTCGGGGAGGGTGGTAACTATGGCTACACCTTC.

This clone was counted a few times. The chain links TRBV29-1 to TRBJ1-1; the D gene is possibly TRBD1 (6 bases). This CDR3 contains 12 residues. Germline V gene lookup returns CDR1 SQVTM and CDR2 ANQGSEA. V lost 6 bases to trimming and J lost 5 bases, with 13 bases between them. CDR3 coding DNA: TGCAGCGTCGAGGGGGTTGGGACTGAAGCTTTCTTT. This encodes CSVEGVGTEAFF.

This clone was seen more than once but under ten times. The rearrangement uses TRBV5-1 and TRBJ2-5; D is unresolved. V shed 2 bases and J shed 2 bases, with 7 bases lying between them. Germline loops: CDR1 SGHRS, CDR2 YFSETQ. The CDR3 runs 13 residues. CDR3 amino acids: CASSLTVQETQYF. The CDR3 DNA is TGCGCCAGCAGCTTAACAGTTCAAGAGACCCAGTACTTC.

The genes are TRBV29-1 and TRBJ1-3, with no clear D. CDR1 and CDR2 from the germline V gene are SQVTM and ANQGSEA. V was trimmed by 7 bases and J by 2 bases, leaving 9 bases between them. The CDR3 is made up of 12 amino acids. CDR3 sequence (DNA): TGCAGCGCCCAACCGGCTGGAAACACCATATATTTT. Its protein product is CSAQPAGNTIYF.